This TCR beta chain was profiled in a study of glioma-infiltrating T cells. Amplification of TCR alpha and beta CDR3 regions from RNA used iRepertoire nested multiplex PCR. TCRdb analysed the multiplex PCR reads with MiXCR anew, one entry per CDR3 protein. This sample has under 200,000 distinct CDR3 sequences, with over 40% found just once. For this clonotype: A read error may be the cause here, since a much bigger clone is one base away.

Trimming removed 6 bases at V and 6 bases at J, with 12 bases between. In germline, CDR1 is DFQATT, CDR2 SNEGSKA (reference sequence). This CDR3 is built from 12 residues. The rearrangement uses TRBV20-1 and TRBJ2-1; the D gene is possibly TRBD2 (6 bases). The sequenced sample consisted of glioma tissue, nonneoplastic brain tissue, or PBMCs (not recorded which). The TCR was taken from a human donor with low-grade glioma or glioblastoma, undergoing nonglioma brain surgery, or in good health (not recorded which). The DNA for the CDR3 is TGCAGTGCGGCGCGGGGCTCCAATGAGCAGTTCTTC. Its protein product is CSAARGSNEQFF.